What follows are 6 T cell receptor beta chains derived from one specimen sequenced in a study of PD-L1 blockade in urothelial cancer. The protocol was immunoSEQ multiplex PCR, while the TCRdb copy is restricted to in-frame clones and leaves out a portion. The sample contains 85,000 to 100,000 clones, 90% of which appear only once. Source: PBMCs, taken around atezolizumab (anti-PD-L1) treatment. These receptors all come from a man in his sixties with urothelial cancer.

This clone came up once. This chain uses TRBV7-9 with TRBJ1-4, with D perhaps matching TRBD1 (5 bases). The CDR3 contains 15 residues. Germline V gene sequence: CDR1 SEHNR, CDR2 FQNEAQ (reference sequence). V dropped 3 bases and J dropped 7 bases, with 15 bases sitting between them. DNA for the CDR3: TGTGCCAGCAGCTTCGGCGGGACCCACATTGAAAAACTGTTTTTT. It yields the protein CASSFGGTHIEKLFF.

The CDR3 region has the DNA TGCAGCGTTGAGGAGATGAACCTCTACAATGAGCAGTTCTTC. This gives the protein CSVEEMNLYNEQFF. The chain joins TRBV29-1 to TRBJ2-1, with D hard to call. This CDR3 has 14 amino acids. Germline V gives CDR1 SQVTM, CDR2 ANQGSEA. Trimming removed 3 bases from V and 3 bases from J, with 12 bases in between.

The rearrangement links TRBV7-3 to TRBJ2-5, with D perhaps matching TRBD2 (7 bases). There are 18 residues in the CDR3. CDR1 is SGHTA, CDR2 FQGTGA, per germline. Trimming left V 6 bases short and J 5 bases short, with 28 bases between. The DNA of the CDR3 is TGTGCCAGCAGTCACCTCTCGCGGCGGGGGCGCGAAAGGGAGACCCAGTACTTC. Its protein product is CASSHLSRRGRERETQYF.

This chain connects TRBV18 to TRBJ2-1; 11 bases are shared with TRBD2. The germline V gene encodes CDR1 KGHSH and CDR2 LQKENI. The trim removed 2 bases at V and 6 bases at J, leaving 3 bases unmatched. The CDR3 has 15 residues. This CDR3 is CASSPGLAGSNEQFF. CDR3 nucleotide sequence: TGTGCCAGCTCACCAGGACTAGCGGGCTCCAATGAGCAGTTCTTC.

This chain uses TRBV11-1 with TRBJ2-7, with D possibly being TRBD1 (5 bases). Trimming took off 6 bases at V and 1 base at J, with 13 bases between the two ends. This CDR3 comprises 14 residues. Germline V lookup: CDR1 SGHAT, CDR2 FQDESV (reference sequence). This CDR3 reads CASSSSRQSYEQYF. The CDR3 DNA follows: TGTGCCAGCAGTTCCTCCCGACAGTCCTACGAGCAGTACTTC.

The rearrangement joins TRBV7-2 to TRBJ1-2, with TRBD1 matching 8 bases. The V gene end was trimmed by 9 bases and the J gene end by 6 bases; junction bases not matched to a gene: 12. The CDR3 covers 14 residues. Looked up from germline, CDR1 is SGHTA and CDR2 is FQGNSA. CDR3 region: CASTPQSGGHGYTF. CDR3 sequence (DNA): TGTGCCAGTACCCCACAGTCAGGGGGCCATGGCTACACCTTC. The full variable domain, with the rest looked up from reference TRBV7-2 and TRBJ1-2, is GAGVSQSPSNKVTEKGKDVELRCDPISGHTALYWYRQSLGQGLEFLIYFQGNSAPDKSGLPSDRFSAERTGGSVSTLTIQRTQQEDSAVYLCASTPQSGGHGYTFGSGTRLTVV.